The TCR beta chain under discussion was sequenced for a study of blood T cells in healthy people across ages. Overall study results and limits: The unknown donor CMV status may have confounded expanded clonotype changes. It was held that the diversity estimates obtained from one million T cells were underestimates.

Comments on this clonotype: The antigen is undetermined.

Primed by a sample-barcoded 5' primer and a J-beta primer mix, a second PCR proceeded for roughly 7 to 11 cycles. Each CDR3 protein gets one entry after TCRdb re-called the 5' RACE reads with MiXCR. Here the sample spans hundreds of thousands of distinct CDR3 sequences, around 68% being singletons. The sample, around 10 milliliters of peripheral blood, was drawn from each donor. Every sample yielded at least 7 million isolated PBMCs. The CDR3 is made up of 14 amino acids. The V gene lost 3 bases and the J gene lost 7 bases, with 16 bases spanning the gap. This TCR was recovered from a man aged 25-45 years in good health. The chain has TRBV12-3 or TRBV12-4 and TRBJ2-7, with D perhaps assigned TRBD1 or TRBD2 (5 bases each). The specimen sequenced was blood. For the CDR3, the DNA is TGTGCCAGCAGTTTCGGGGCAGCCTACAATGAGCAGTACTTC. Translated: CASSFGAAYNEQYF.